A single count supports the clone carrying this T cell receptor beta chain. The target antigen is unknown. The data belong to a study of T cell responses to AZD1222 COVID-19 vaccine. Study-level points and caveats: Sampling that yielded the repertoires occurred only after the peak T cell response. It was only 6 or 7 AZD1222 recipients who were seropositive at baseline. Vaccine-associated CD4 TCRs spanned spike, dominant at 160-218 and 743-854.

Assay used: immunoSEQ multiplex PCR; TCRdb lists only in-frame clones, some missing. Among 45,000 to 55,000 clones, around 84% were seen once, and the ten largest hold around 9.6%. CDR1 LGHDT and CDR2 YNNKEL come from the germline V gene (reference sequence). V was clipped by 4 bases and J by 3 bases, with 7 bases between them. This CDR3 spans 12 amino acids. The source material was peripheral blood, sampled on day 0 of AZD1222 vaccination. This receptor was taken from an adult in good health. The chain couples TRBV3-1 (or the pseudogene TRBV3-2) to TRBJ2-7; D gene uncertain. CDR3 region: CASSPSGYEQYF. The DNA of the CDR3 is TGTGCCAGCAGCCCGTCAGGCTACGAGCAGTACTTC.